The rows below give T cell receptor beta chains drawn from one sample of a study of blood T cells in healthy people across ages. TCRdb reprocessed the 5' RACE reads via MiXCR and lists one record per CDR3 protein. The sample has fewer than 1.5 million distinct CDR3 sequences, 42% seen once; the top ten hold less than 8%. The sequencing sample was made of blood. The source is a woman aged 18-30 years in good health. Each CDR3 is given with its conserved first and last residue. Each record gives: J gene, D gene, clone size, CDR3 length, V gene, CDR3 protein, CDR3 DNA. D genes are given only for firm matches. The size of a clone is reported for some rows only, either as once, few or many, or as a class for expanded clones.

J: TRBJ1-5; D: .; size: few; length: 15; V: TRBV6-2/TRBV6-3; CDR3: CASSYDGQTNQPQHF; DNA: TGTGCCAGCAGTTACGATGGTCAGACCAATCAGCCCCAGCATTTT
J: TRBJ2-7; D: TRBD1; size: few; length: 15; V: TRBV7-2; CDR3: CASSRPGQGSYEQYF; DNA: TGTGCCAGCAGCCGTCCGGGACAGGGCAGCTACGAGCAGTACTTC
J: TRBJ2-5; D: .; size: .; length: 15; V: TRBV4-1; CDR3: CASSLGGPIQETQYF; DNA: TGCGCCAGCAGCTTGGGCGGGCCCATCCAAGAGACCCAGTACTTC
J: TRBJ1-2; D: .; size: .; length: 16; V: TRBV10-3; CDR3: CAISDVKRGEGYGYTF; DNA: TGTGCCATCAGTGATGTTAAAAGGGGAGAGGGCTATGGCTACACCTTC
J: TRBJ2-7; D: TRBD2; size: .; length: 13; V: TRBV29-1; CDR3: CSGSGRTYNEQYF; DNA: TGCAGCGGTAGCGGGAGGACCTACAATGAGCAGTACTTC
J: TRBJ2-3; D: .; size: few; length: 15; V: TRBV7-2; CDR3: CASSRGTTPPGTQYF; DNA: TGTGCCAGCAGCCGCGGGACGACGCCCCCGGGTACGCAGTATTTT
J: TRBJ1-6; D: TRBD1; size: .; length: 16; V: TRBV6-5; CDR3: CASSPRRDRENSPLHF; DNA: TGTGCCAGCAGCCCCCGTCGGGACAGGGAGAATTCACCCCTCCACTTT
J: TRBJ1-2; D: .; size: .; length: 15; V: TRBV6-1; CDR3: CASSEGRGANYGYTF; DNA: TGTGCCAGCAGTGAAGGCAGAGGAGCTAACTATGGCTACACCTTC
J: TRBJ2-6; D: .; size: .; length: 17; V: TRBV6-5; CDR3: CASSYEDGRSGANVLTF; DNA: TGTGCCAGCAGTTACGAGGACGGGCGCTCTGGGGCCAACGTCCTGACTTTC
J: TRBJ2-7; D: .; size: .; length: 11; V: TRBV30; CDR3: CAWIQVREQYF; DNA: TGTGCCTGGATTCAGGTACGGGAGCAGTACTTC
J: TRBJ2-7; D: TRBD2; size: once; length: 15; V: TRBV6-2/TRBV6-3; CDR3: CASRPISGGAYEQYF; DNA: TGTGCCAGCAGGCCGATTAGCGGGGGGGCCTACGAGCAGTACTTC
J: TRBJ2-7; D: TRBD1; size: few; length: 14; V: TRBV7-9; CDR3: CASSPGTVWYEQYF; DNA: TGTGCCAGCAGCCCAGGGACAGTATGGTACGAGCAGTACTTC
J: TRBJ1-6; D: .; size: few; length: 16; V: TRBV20-1; CDR3: CSASPGVSSYNSPLHF; DNA: TGCAGTGCTTCCCCAGGCGTGAGCTCCTATAATTCACCCCTCCACTTT
J: TRBJ2-1; D: TRBD2; size: .; length: 15; V: TRBV12-3/TRBV12-4; CDR3: CASRPPRLAHNEQFF; DNA: TGTGCCAGCAGACCTCCGAGACTAGCCCACAATGAGCAGTTCTTC
J: TRBJ2-1; D: TRBD2; size: .; length: 15; V: TRBV6-5; CDR3: CASTEAGVGYNEQFF; DNA: TGTGCCAGCACCGAAGCGGGGGTAGGGTACAATGAGCAGTTCTTC
J: TRBJ1-5; D: .; size: .; length: 18; V: TRBV21-1; CDR3: CASSKALLGQGRNQPQHF; DNA: TGTGCCAGCAGCAAAGCGCTTTTAGGGCAGGGGCGCAATCAGCCCCAGCATTTT
J: TRBJ1-2; D: .; size: .; length: 16; V: TRBV5-1; CDR3: CASSSPTTGYNYGYTF; DNA: TGCGCCAGCAGCTCTCCTACAACAGGATATAACTATGGCTACACCTTC
J: TRBJ2-3; D: TRBD2; size: once; length: 16; V: TRBV12-5; CDR3: CASDLSSGSNADTQYF; DNA: TGTGCTAGTGATCTCTCTAGCGGGAGTAACGCAGATACGCAGTATTTT
J: TRBJ2-7; D: .; size: .; length: 12; V: TRBV6-1; CDR3: CASDGGTYEQYF; DNA: TGTGCCAGCGACGGCGGGACCTACGAGCAGTACTTC
J: TRBJ1-5; D: .; size: .; length: 16; V: TRBV18; CDR3: CASSPGMAGAGQPQHF; DNA: TGTGCCAGCTCACCAGGGATGGCGGGGGCCGGGCAGCCCCAGCATTTT
J: TRBJ2-7; D: .; size: .; length: 13; V: TRBV29-1; CDR3: CSVEGGFPYEQYF; DNA: TGCAGCGTTGAAGGGGGTTTCCCCTACGAGCAGTACTTC
J: TRBJ2-1; D: .; size: .; length: 13; V: TRBV29-1; CDR3: CSVGPGLTNEQFF; DNA: TGCAGCGTTGGTCCGGGACTCACCAATGAGCAGTTCTTC
J: TRBJ2-4; D: .; size: once; length: 14; V: TRBV11-1; CDR3: CASSLGLVGHIQYF; DNA: TGTGCCAGCAGCTTAGGTCTAGTTGGGCACATTCAGTACTTC
J: TRBJ2-3; D: .; size: .; length: 10; V: TRBV28; CDR3: CAMSPDTQYF; DNA: TGTGCCATGTCCCCAGATACGCAGTATTTT
J: TRBJ1-2; D: .; size: few; length: 13; V: TRBV20-1; CDR3: CSARDERGGGYTF; DNA: TGCAGTGCTAGAGATGAAAGGGGGGGAGGCTACACCTTC